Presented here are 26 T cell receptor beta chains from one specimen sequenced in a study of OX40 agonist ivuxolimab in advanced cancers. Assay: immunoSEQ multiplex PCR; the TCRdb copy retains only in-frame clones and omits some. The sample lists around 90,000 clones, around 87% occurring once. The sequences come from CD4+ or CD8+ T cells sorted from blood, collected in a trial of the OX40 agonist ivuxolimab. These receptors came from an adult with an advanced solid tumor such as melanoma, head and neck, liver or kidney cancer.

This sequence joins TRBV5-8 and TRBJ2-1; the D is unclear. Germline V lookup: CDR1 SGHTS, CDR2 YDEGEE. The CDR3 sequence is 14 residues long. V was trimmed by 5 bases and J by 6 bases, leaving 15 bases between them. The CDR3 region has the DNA TGTGCCAGCAGTAGAGACTCCCGGCGCAATGAGCAGTTCTTC. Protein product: CASSRDSRRNEQFF.

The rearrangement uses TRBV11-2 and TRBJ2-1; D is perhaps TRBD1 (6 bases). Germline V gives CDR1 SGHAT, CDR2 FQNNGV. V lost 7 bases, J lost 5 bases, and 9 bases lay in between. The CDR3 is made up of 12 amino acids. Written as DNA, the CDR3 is TGTGCCAGCACCCGACAGGACAATGAGCAGTTCTTC. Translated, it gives CASTRQDNEQFF.

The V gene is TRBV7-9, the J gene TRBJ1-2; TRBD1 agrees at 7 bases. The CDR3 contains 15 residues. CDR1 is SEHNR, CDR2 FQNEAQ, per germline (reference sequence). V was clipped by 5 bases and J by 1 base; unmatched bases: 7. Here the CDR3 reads CASSTGTANNYGYTF. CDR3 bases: TGTGCCAGCAGCACCGGGACAGCAAATAACTATGGCTACACCTTC. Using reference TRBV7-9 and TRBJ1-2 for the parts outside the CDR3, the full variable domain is DTGVSQNPRHKITKRGQNVTFRCDPISEHNRLYWYRQTLGQGPEFLTYFQNEAQLEKSRLLSDRFSAERPKGSFSTLEIQRTEQGDSAMYLCASSTGTANNYGYTFGSGTRLTVV.

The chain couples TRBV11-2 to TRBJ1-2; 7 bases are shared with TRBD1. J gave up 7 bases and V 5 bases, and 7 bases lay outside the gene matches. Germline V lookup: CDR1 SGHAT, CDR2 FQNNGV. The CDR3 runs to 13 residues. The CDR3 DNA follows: TGTGCCAGCAGCCCGGACAGGATAGGTGGCTACACCTTC. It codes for CASSPDRIGGYTF.

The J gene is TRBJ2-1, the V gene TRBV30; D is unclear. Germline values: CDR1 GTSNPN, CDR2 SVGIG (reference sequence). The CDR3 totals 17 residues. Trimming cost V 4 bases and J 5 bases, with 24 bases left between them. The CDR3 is CAWIKKGFIDSDNEQFF. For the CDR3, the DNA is TGTGCCTGGATCAAAAAGGGTTTTATTGATTCCGACAATGAGCAGTTCTTC.

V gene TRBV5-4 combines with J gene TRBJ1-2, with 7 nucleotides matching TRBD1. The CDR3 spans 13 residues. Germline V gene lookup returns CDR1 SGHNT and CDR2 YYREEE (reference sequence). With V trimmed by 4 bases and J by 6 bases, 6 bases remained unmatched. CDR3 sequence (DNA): TGTGCCAGCAGCCACCCAGACAGGGATGGCTACACCTTC. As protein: CASSHPDRDGYTF.

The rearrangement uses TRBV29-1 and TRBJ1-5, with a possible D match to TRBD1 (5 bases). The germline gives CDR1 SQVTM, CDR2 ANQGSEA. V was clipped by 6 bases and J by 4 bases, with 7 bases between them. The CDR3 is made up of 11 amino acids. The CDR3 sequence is CSVGGNQPQHF. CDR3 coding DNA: TGCAGCGTCGGGGGGAATCAGCCCCAGCATTTT.

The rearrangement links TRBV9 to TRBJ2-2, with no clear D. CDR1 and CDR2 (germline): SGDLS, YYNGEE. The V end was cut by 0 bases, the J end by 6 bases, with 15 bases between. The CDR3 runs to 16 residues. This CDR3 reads CASSVEPIASAGELFF. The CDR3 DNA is TGTGCCAGCAGCGTAGAACCCATTGCGAGCGCCGGGGAGCTGTTTTTT.

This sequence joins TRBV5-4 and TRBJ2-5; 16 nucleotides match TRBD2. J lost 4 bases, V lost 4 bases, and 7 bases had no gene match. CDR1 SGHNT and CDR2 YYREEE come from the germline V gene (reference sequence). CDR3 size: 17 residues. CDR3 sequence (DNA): TGTGCCAGCAGCCCGGGACTAGCGGGAGGGGGGGGAGAGACCCAGTACTTC. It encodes CASSPGLAGGGGETQYF.

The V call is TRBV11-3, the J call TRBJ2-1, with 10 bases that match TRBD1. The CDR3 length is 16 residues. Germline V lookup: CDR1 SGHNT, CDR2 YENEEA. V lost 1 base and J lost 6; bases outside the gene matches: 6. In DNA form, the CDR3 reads TGTGCCAGCAGCTTAGGTGACAGGGGGCTTCTCAATGAGCAGTTCTTC. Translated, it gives CASSLGDRGLLNEQFF.

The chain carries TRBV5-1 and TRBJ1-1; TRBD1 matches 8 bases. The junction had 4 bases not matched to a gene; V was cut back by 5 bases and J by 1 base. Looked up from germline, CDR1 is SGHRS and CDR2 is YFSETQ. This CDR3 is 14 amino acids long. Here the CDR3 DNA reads TGCGCCAGCAGGTTAACAGGGGGGAACACTGAAGCTTTCTTT. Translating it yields CASRLTGGNTEAFF.

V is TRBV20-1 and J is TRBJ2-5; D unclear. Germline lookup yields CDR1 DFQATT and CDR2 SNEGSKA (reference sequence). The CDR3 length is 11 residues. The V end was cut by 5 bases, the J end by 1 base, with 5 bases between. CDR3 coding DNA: TGCAGTGCTCCGGCCCAAGAGACCCAGTACTTC. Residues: CSAPAQETQYF.

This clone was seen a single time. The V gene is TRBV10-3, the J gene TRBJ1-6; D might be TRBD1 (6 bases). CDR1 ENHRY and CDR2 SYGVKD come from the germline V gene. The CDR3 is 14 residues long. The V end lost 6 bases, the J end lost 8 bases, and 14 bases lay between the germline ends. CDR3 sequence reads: CAIRPAGVDSPLHF. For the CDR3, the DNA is TGTGCCATCAGGCCGGCAGGGGTCGATTCACCCCTCCACTTT.

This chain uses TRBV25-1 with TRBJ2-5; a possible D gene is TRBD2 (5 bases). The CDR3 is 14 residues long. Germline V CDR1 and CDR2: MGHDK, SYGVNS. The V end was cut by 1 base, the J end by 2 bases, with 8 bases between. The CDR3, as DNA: TGTGCCAGCAGTGAATTAGGCGGGCAAGAGACCCAGTACTTC. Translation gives CASSELGGQETQYF.

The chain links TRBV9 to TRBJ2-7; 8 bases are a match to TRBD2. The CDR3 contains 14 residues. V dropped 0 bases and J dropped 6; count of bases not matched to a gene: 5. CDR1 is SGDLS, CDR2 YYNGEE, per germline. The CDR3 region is CASSVASGSGEQYF. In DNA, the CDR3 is TGTGCCAGCAGCGTAGCCAGCGGGAGCGGCGAGCAGTACTTC.

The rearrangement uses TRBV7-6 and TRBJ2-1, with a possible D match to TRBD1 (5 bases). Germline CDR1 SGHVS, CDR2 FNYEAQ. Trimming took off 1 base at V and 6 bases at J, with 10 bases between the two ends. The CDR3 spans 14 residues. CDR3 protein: CASSLGQGSNEQFF. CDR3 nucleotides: TGTGCCAGCAGCTTAGGTCAGGGAAGCAATGAGCAGTTCTTC. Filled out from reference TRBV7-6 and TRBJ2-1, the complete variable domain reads GAGVSQSPRYKVTKRGQDVALRCDPISGHVSLYWYRQALGQGPEFLTYFNYEAQQDKSGLPNDRFSAERPEGSISTLTIQRTEQRDSAMYRCASSLGQGSNEQFFGPGTRLTVL.

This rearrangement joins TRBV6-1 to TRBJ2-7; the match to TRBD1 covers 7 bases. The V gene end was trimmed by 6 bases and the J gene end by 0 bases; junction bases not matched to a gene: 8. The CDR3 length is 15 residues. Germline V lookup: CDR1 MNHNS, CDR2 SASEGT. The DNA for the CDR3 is TGTGCCAGCAGCCAACAGGGGATGGGCTCCTACGAGCAGTACTTC. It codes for CASSQQGMGSYEQYF.

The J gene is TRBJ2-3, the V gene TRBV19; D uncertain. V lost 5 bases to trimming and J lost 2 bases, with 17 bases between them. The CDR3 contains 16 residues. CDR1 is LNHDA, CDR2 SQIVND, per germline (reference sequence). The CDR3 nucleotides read TGTGCCAGTAGTTCCCTGAATCCTACCCCCACAGATACGCAGTATTTT. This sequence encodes CASSSLNPTPTDTQYF.

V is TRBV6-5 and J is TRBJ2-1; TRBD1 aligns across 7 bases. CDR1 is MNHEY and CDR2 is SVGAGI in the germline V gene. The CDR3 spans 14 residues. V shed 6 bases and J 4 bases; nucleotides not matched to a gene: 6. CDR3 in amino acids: CASRETGTYNEQFF. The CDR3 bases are TGTGCCAGCAGGGAGACAGGGACGTACAATGAGCAGTTCTTC.

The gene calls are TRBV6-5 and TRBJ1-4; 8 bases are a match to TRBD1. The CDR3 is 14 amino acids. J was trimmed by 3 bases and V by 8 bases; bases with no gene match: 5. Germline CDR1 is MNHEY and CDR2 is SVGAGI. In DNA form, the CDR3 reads TGTGCCAGCCGACCGGGACAGGCTAATGAAAAACTGTTTTTT. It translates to CASRPGQANEKLFF.

CDR3 loop: CASSPIRAMNTEAFF. CDR3 sequence (DNA): TGTGCCAGCAGCCCAATTCGAGCCATGAACACTGAAGCTTTCTTT. The chain links TRBV28 to TRBJ1-1; D is uncertain. The CDR3 is made up of 15 amino acids. Germline V CDR1 and CDR2: MDHEN, SYDVKM. Trimming stripped 6 bases from V and 0 bases from J, with 14 bases between.

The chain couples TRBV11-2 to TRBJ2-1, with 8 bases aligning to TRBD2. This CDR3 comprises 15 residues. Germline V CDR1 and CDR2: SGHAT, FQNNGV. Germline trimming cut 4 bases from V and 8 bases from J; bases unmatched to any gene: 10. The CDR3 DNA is TGTGCCAGCAGCTCCCGGAGCGGGAGTGGGGATGAGCAGTTCTTC. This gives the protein CASSSRSGSGDEQFF.

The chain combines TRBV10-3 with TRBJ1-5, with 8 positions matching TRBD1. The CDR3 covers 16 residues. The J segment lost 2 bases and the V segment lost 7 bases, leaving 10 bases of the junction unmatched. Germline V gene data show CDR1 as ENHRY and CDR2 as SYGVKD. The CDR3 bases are TGTGCCATCACCCGGGACAGGCTTAGTGGCAATCAGCCCCAGCATTTT. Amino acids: CAITRDRLSGNQPQHF.

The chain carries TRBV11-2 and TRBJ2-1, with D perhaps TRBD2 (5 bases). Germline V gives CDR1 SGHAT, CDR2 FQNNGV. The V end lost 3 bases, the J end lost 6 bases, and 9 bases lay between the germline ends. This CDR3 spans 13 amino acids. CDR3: CASSLRLINEQFF. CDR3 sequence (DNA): TGTGCCAGCAGCTTGCGACTAATCAATGAGCAGTTCTTC.

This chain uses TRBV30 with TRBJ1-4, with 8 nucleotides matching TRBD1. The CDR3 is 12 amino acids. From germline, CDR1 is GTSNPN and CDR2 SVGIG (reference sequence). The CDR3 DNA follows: TGTGTCACACAGGGGGCTAATGAAAAACTGTTTTTT. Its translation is CVTQGANEKLFF.

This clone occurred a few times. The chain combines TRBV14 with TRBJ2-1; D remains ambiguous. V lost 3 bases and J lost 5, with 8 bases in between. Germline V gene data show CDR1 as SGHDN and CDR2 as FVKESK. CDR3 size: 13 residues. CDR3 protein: CASSQLRHNEQFF. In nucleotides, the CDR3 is TGTGCCAGCAGCCAGCTGAGACACAATGAGCAGTTCTTC.